This TCR beta chain was identified during a study of blood T cell repertoires in COVID-19. The wider study: Researchers got acute and convalescent COVID-19 samples from the United States, Italy and Spain. From T cells, B-cell-depleted T cells, or PBMCs came the material, which was cDNA or gDNA.

As originally analysed: Reference gene primer amplification gave nucleated cell count estimates. TCRdb's table, derived via immunoSEQ multiplex PCR, lists solely in-frame clones and lacks some. D and trimming were read from the DNA, whereas the V and J calls and clone size are those reported in that table. The sample shows 150,000 to 200,000 clones, 85% to 90% of them seen only once. The CDR3 runs to 18 residues. Losses at the gene ends were 0 bases for V and 0 bases for J; bases not matched to a gene: 5. CDR1 SGDLS and CDR2 YYNGEE come from the germline V gene. The rearrangement joins TRBV9 to TRBJ2-1; TRBD2 matches at 11 bases. The receptor comes from a woman aged 40 to 50 with acute COVID-19. Sequenced: PBMCs or T cells enriched from blood (not recorded which). The CDR3 nucleotides read TGTGCCAGCAGCGTAGTTTCTAGCGGGGGGAGCTCCTACAATGAGCAGTTCTTC. It yields the protein CASSVVSSGGSSYNEQFF.